Listed here is a single TCR beta chain. Antigen unknown. TCRdb keeps only in-frame clones here, not all; method: immunoSEQ multiplex PCR. The sample records 41,000 or so clones, about four fifths being singletons. The CDR3 sequence is 14 residues long. V lost 0 bases and J 1 base, leaving 7 bases between the germline ends. CDR1 and CDR2 (germline): SGHRS, YFSETQ. The data belong to a study of CD4 T cells in relation to SARS-CoV-2 and coronaviruses. Overall study context: After 10 days of antigen culture, PBMC TCR beta CDR3s were sequenced. Patient ages ranged from about 21 to 72, median 38.

90,000 to 100,000 naive or memory CD4+ cells were cultured with CEF peptides for about nine days. Notes on the study in general: No donor gave both pre-pandemic and post-infection samples.

Material: naive CD4+ T cells from PBMCs, cultured in vitro. Indicated subset: naive CD4+ T cells isolated by negative enrichment. The sequence was obtained from an adult with COVID-19. The chain uses TRBV5-1 and TRBJ2-5; perhaps D is TRBD1 or TRBD2 (6 bases each). CDR3 DNA: TGCGCCAGCAGCTTGGAGGGGGGCCAAGAGACCCAGTACTTC. Translated: CASSLEGGQETQYF.